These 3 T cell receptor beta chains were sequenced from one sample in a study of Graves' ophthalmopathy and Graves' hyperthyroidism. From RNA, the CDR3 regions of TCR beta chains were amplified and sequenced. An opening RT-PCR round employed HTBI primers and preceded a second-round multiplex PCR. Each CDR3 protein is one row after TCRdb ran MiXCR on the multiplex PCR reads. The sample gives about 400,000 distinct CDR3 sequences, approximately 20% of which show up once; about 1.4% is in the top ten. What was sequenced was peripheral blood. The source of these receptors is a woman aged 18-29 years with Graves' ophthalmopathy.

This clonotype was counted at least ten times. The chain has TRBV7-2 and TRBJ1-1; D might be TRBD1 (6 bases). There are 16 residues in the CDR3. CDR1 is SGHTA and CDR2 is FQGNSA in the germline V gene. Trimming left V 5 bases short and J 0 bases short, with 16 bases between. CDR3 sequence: CASSARPGVMNTEAFF. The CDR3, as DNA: TGTGCCAGCAGCGCCCGACCAGGGGTGATGAACACTGAAGCTTTCTTT.

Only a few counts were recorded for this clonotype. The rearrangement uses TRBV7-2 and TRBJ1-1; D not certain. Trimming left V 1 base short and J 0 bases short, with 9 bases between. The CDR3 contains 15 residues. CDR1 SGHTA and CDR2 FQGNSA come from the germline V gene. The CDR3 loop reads CASSLGRIMNTEAFF. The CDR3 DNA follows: TGTGCCAGCAGCTTAGGTCGGATCATGAACACTGAAGCTTTCTTT. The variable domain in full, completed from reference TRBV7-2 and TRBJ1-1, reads GAGVSQSPSNKVTEKGKDVELRCDPISGHTALYWYRQSLGQGLEFLIYFQGNSAPDKSGLPSDRFSAERTGGSVSTLTIQRTQQEDSAVYLCASSLGRIMNTEAFFGQGTRLTVV.

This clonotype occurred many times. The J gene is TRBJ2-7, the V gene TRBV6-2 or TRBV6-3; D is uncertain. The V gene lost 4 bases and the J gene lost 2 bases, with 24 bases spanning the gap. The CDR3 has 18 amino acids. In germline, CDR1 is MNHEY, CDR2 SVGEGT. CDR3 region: CASSFPIHTVRAPYEQYF. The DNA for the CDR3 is TGTGCCAGCAGTTTCCCCATCCACACGGTACGGGCCCCCTACGAGCAGTACTTC.